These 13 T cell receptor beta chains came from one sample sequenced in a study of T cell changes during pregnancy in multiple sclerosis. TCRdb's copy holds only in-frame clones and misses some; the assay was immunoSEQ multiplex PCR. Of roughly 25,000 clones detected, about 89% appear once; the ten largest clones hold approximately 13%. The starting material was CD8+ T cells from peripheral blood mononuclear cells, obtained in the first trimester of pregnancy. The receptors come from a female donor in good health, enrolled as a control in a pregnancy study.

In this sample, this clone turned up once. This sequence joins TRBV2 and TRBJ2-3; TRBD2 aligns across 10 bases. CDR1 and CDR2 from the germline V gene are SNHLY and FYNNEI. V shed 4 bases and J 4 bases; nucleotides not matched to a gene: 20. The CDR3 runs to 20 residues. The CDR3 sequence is CASSGGAWALAGWMADTQYF. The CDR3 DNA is TGTGCCAGCAGTGGAGGGGCCTGGGCACTAGCGGGATGGATGGCAGATACGCAGTATTTT.

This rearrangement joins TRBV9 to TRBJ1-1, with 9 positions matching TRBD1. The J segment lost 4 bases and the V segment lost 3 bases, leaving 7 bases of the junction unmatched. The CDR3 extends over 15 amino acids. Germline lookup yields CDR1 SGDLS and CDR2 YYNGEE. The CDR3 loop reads CASSATGGSITEAFF. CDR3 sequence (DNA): TGTGCCAGCAGCGCGACAGGGGGTAGTATCACTGAAGCTTTCTTT.

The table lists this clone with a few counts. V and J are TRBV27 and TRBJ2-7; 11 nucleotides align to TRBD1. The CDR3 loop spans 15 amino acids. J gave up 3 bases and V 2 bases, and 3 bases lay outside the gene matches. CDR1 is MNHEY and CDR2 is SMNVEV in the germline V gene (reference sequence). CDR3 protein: CASSLKDRGLYEQYF. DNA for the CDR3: TGTGCCAGCAGTTTAAAGGACAGGGGGCTCTACGAGCAGTACTTC.

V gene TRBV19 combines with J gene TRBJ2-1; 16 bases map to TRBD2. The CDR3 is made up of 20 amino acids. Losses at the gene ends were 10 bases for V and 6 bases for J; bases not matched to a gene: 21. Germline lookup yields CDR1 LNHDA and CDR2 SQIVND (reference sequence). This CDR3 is CATRVTAPGTSGGAFNEQFF. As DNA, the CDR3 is TGTGCCACCAGGGTGACTGCTCCTGGGACTAGCGGGGGGGCCTTCAATGAGCAGTTCTTC.

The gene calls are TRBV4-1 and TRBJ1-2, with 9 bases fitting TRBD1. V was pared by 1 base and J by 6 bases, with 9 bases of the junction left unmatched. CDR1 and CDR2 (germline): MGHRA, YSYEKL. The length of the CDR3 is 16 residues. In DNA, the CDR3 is TGCGCCAGCAGCCAAGCCCTGAGGACAGGGGTTGATGGCTACACCTTC. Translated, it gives CASSQALRTGVDGYTF.

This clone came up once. The CDR3 here is CASSLFGQDPTNEKLFF. CDR3 sequence (DNA): TGTGCCAGCAGCTTATTTGGGCAGGATCCGACTAATGAAAAACTGTTTTTT. The chain employs TRBV7-2 and TRBJ1-4; D not certain. Per germline, CDR1 SGHTA and CDR2 FQGNSA. The CDR3 is 17 residues long. The V end lost 2 bases, the J end lost 2 bases, and 15 bases lay between the germline ends. Filled out from reference TRBV7-2 and TRBJ1-4, the complete variable domain reads GAGVSQSPSNKVTEKGKDVELRCDPISGHTALYWYRQSLGQGLEFLIYFQGNSAPDKSGLPSDRFSAERTGGSVSTLTIQRTQQEDSAVYLCASSLFGQDPTNEKLFFGSGTQLSVL.

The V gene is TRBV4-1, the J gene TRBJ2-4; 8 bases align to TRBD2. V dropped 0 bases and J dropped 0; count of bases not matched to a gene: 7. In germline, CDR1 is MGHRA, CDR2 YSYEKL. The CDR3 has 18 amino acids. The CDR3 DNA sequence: TGCGCCAGCAGCCAAGATGAAGGCGGGGGGCTAGCCAAAAACATTCAGTACTTC. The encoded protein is CASSQDEGGGLAKNIQYF.

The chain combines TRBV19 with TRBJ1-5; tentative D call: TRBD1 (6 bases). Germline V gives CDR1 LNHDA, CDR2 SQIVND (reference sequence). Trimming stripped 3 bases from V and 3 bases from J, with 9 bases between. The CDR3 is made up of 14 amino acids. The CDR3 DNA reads TGTGCCAGTAGTATCCGGGACATCAATCAGCCCCAGCATTTT. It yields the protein CASSIRDINQPQHF.

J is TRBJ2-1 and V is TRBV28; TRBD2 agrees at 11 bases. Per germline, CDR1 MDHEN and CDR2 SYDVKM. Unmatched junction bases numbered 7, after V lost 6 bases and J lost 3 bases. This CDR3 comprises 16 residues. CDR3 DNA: TGTGCCAGCAGCTTGAAGACTAGCGGGGACTACAATGAGCAGTTCTTC. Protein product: CASSLKTSGDYNEQFF.

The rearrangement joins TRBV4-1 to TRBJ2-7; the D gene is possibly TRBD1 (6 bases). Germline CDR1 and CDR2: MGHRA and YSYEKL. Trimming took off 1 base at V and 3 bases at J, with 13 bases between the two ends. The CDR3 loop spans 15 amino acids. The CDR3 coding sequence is TGCGCCAGCAGCCAAGGGTCAGGGGAAGGCTACGAGCAGTACTTC. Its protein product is CASSQGSGEGYEQYF.

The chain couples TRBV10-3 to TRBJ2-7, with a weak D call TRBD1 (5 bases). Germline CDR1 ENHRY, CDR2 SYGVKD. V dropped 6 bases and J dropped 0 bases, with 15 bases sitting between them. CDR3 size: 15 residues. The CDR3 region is CAIRPQGTPSYEQYF. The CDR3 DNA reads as TGTGCCATCAGACCTCAGGGTACCCCCTCCTACGAGCAGTACTTC.

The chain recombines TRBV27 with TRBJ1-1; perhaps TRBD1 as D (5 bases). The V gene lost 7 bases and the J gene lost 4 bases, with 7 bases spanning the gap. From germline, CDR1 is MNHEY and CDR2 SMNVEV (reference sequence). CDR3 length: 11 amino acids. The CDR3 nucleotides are TGTGCCAGCACCACAGGCACTGAAGCTTTCTTT. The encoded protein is CASTTGTEAFF.

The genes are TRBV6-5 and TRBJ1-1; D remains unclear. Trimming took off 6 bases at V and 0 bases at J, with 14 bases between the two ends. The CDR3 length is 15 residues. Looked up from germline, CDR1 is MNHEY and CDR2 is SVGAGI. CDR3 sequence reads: CASSTRGSMNTEAFF. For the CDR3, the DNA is TGTGCCAGCAGCACACGCGGGTCAATGAACACTGAAGCTTTCTTT.